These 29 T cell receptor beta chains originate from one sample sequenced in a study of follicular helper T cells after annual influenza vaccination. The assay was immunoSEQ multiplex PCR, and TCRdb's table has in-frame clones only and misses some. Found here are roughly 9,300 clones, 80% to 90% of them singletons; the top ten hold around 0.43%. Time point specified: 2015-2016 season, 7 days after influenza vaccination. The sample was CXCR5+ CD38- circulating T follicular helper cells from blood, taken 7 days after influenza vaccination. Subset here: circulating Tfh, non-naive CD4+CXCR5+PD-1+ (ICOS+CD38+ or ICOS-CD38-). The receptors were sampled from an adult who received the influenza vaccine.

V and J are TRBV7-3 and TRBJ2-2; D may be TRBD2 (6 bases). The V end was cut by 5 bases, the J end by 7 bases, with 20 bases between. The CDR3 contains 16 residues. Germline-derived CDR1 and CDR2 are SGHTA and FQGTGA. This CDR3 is CASSPVTSTGVGELFF. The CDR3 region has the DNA TGTGCCAGCAGCCCTGTTACTTCCACGGGGGTCGGGGAGCTGTTTTTT.

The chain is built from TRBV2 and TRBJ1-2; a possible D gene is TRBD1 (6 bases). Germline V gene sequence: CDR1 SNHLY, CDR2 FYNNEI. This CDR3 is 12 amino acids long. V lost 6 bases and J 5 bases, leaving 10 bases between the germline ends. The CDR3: CASRYTGYGYTF. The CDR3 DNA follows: TGTGCCAGCAGGTATACAGGGTATGGCTACACCTTC. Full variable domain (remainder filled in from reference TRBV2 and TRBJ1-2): EPEVTQTPSHQVTQMGQEVILRCVPISNHLYFYWYRQILGQKVEFLVSFYNNEISEKSEIFDDQFSVERPDGSNFTLKIRSTKLEDSAMYFCASRYTGYGYTFGSGTRLTVV.

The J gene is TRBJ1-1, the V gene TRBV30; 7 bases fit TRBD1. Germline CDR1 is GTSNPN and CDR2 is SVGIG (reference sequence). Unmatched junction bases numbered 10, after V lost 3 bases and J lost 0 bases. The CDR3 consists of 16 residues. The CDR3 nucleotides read TGTGCCTGGAGACGGGACAGAGTCCTTATGAACACTGAAGCTTTCTTT. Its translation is CAWRRDRVLMNTEAFF.

The CDR3, as DNA: TGTGCCAGCAGCCGTAGCGGGGGCCGGGTCGAGCAGTACTTC. Protein: CASSRSGGRVEQYF. The rearrangement links TRBV14 to TRBJ2-7, with 9 bases aligning to TRBD2. The V gene end was trimmed by 4 bases and the J gene end by 6 bases; junction bases not matched to a gene: 7. Looked up from germline, CDR1 is SGHDN and CDR2 is FVKESK. This CDR3 contains 14 residues.

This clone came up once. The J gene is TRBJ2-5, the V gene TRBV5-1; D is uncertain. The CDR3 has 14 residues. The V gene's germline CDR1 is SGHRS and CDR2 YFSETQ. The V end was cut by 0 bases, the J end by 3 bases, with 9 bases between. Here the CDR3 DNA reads TGCGCCAGCAGCTTGGAGGGTACAAAAGAGACCCAGTACTTC. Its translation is CASSLEGTKETQYF.

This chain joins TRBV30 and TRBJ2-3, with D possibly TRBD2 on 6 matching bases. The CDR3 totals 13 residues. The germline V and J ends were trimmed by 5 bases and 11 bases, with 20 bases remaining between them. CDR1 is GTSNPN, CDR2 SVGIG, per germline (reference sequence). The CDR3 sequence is CAWDVGGRSEQYF. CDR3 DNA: TGTGCCTGGGATGTCGGGGGAAGAAGTGAGCAGTATTTT.

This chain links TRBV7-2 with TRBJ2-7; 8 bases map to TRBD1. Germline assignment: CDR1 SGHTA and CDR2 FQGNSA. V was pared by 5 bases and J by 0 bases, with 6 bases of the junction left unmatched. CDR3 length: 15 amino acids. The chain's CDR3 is CASSVGQGISYEQYF. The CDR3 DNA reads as TGTGCCAGCAGCGTTGGACAGGGTATCTCCTACGAGCAGTACTTC.

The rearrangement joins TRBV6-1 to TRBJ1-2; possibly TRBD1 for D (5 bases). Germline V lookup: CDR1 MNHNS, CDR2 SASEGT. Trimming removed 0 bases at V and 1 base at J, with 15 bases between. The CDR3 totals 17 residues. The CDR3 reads CASSEAGGVGINYGYTF. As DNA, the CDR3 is TGTGCCAGCAGTGAAGCGGGGGGAGTAGGGATTAACTATGGCTACACCTTC.

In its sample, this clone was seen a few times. The CDR3 is CASSIGWEADTQYF. The CDR3 DNA is TGTGCCAGTAGTATAGGGTGGGAGGCGGATACGCAGTATTTT. This chain connects TRBV19 to TRBJ2-3; tentatively, D is TRBD2 (6 bases). CDR1 is LNHDA and CDR2 is SQIVND in the germline V gene (reference sequence). The CDR3 has 14 amino acids. V lost 1 base and J lost 6, with 11 bases in between.

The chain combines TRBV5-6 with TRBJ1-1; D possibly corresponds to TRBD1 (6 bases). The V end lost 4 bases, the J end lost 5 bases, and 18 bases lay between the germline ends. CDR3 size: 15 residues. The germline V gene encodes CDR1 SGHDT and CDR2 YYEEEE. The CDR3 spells CASSRYSGEGTEAFF. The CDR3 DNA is TGTGCCAGCAGCCGATATTCAGGGGAGGGAACTGAAGCTTTCTTT. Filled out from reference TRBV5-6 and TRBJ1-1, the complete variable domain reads DAGVTQSPTHLIKTRGQQVTLRCSPKSGHDTVSWYQQALGQGPQFIFQYYEEEERQRGNFPDRFSGHQFPNYSSELNVNALLLGDSALYLCASSRYSGEGTEAFFGQGTRLTVV.

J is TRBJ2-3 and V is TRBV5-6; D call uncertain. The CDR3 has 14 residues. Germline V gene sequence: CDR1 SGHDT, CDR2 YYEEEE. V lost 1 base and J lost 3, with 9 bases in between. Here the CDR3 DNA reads TGTGCCAGCAGCTTGTCCAAGAGGACAGATACGCAGTATTTT. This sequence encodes CASSLSKRTDTQYF.

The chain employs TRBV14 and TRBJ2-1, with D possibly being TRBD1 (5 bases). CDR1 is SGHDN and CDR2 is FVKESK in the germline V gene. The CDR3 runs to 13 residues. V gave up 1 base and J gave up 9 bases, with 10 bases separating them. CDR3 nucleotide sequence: TGTGCCAGCAGCCAAGCAGGGCCGGGTGAGCAGTTCTTC. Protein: CASSQAGPGEQFF.

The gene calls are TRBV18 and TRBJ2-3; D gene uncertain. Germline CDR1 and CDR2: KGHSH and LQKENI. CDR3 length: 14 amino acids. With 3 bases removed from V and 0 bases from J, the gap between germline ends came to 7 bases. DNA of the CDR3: TGTGCCAGCTCACCGATTACTAGCACAGATACGCAGTATTTT. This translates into CASSPITSTDTQYF.

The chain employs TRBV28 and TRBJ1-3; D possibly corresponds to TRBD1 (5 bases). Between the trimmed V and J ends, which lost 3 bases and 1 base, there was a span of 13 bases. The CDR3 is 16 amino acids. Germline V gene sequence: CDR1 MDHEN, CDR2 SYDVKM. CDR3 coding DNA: TGTGCCAGCAGTTTGGATTGGGGGGGGTCTGGAAACACCATATATTTT. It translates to CASSLDWGGSGNTIYF.

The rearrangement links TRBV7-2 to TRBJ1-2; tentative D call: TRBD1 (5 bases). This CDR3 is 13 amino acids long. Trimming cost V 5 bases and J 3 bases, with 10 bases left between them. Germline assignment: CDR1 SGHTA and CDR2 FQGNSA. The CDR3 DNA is TGTGCCAGCAGCCCGGGGGGTGACTATGGCTACACCTTC. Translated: CASSPGGDYGYTF.

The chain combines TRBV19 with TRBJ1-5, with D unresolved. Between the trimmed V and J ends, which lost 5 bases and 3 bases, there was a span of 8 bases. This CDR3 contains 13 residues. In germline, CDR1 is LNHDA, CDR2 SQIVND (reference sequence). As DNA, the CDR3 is TGTGCCAGTAGTGAGGGATTCAATCAGCCCCAGCATTTT. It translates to CASSEGFNQPQHF.

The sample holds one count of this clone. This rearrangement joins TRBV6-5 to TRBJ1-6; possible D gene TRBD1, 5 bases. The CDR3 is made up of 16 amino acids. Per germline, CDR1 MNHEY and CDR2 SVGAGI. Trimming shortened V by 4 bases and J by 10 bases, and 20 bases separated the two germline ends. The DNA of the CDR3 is TGTGCCAGCAGTTCTCCCGTCCAGGGAGTACGGTCACCCCTCCACTTT. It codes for CASSSPVQGVRSPLHF.

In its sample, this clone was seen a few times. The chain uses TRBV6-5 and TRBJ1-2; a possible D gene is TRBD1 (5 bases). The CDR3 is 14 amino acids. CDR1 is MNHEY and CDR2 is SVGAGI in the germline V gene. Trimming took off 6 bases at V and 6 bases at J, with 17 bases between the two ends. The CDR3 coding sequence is TGTGCCAGCAGCCGTCGGGACGAGGGCAATGGCTACACCTTC. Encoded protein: CASSRRDEGNGYTF.

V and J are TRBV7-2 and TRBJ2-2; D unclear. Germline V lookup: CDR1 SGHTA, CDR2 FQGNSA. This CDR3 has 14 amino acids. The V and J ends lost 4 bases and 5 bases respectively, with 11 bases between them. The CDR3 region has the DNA TGTGCCAGCAGCTCAAGATCGAGGACCGGGGAGCTGTTTTTT. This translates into CASSSRSRTGELFF.

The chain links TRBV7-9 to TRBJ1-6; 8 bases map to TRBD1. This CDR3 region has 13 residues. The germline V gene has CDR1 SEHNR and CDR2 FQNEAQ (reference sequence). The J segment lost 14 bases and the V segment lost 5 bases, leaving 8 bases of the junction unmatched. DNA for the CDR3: TGTGCCAGCAGCCGTATTACAGGGGGATCCCTCCACTTT. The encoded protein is CASSRITGGSLHF. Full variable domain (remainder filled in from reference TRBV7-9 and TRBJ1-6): DTGVSQNPRHKITKRGQNVTFRCDPISEHNRLYWYRQTLGQGPEFLTYFQNEAQLEKSRLLSDRFSAERPKGSFSTLEIQRTEQGDSAMYLCASSRITGGSLHFGNGTRLTVT.

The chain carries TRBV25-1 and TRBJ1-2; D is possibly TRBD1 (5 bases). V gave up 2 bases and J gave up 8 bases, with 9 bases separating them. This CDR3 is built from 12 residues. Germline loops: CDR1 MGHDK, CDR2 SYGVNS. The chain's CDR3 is CASSEGGSGYTF. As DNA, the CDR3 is TGTGCCAGCAGTGAAGGGGGTAGCGGCTACACCTTC.

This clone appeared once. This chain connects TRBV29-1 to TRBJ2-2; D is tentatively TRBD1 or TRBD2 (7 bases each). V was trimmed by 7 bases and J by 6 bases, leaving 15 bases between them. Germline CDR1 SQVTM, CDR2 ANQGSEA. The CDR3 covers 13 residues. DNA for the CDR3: TGCAGCGGGGGGGGCACAGGGGCCGGGGAGCTGTTTTTT. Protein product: CSGGGTGAGELFF.

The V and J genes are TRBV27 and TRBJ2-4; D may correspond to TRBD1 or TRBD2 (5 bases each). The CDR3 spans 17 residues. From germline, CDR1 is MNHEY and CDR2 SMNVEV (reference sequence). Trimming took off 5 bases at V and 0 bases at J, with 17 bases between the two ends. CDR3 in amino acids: CASSPGAGPLAKNIQYF. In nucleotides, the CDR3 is TGTGCCAGCAGTCCCGGGGCAGGGCCGCTAGCCAAAAACATTCAGTACTTC.

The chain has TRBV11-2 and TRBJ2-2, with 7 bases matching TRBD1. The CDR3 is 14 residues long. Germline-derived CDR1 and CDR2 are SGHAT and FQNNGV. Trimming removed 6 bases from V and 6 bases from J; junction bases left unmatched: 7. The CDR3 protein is CASRGTVLAGELFF. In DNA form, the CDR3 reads TGTGCCAGCAGGGGGACAGTATTAGCCGGGGAGCTGTTTTTT.

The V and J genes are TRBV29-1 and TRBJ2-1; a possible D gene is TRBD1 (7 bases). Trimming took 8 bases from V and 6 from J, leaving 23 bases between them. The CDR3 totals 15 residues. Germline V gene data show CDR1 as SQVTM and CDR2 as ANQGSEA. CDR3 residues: CSYSLSGGNVNEQFF. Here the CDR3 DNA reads TGCAGCTACTCGCTGTCAGGGGGGAATGTCAATGAGCAGTTCTTC.

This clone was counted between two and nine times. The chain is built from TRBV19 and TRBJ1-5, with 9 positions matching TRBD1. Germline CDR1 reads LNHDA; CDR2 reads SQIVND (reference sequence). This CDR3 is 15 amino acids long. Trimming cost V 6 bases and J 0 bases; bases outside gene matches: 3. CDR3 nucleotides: TGTGCCAGTAGCAAACAGGGGGCTAGCAATCAGCCCCAGCATTTT. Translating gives CASSKQGASNQPQHF.

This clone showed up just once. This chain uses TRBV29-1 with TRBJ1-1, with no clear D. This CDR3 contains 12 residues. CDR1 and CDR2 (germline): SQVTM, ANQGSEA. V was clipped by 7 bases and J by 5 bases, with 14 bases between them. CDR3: CSGGEVRTEAFF. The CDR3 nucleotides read TGCAGCGGTGGGGAGGTCAGGACTGAAGCTTTCTTT. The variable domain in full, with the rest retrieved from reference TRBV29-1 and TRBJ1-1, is SAVISQKPSRDICQRGTSLTIQCQVDSQVTMMFWYRQQPGQSLTLIATANQGSEATYESGFVIDKFPISRPNLTFSTLTVSNMSPEDSSIYLCSGGEVRTEAFFGQGTRLTVV.

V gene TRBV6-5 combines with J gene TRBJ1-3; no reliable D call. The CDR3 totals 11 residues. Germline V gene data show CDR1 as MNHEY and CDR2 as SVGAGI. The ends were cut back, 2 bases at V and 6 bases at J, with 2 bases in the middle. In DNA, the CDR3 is TGTGCCAGCAGTTACCAAAACACCATATATTTT. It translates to CASSYQNTIYF.

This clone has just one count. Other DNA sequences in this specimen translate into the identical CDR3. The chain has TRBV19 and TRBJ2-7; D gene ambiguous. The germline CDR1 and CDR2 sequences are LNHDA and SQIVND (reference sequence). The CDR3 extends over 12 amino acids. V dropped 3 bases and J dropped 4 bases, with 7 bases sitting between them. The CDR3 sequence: CASSIIGYEQYF. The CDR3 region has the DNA TGTGCCAGTAGTATCATTGGGTACGAGCAGTACTTC. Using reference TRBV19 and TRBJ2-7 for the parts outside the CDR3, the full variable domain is DGGITQSPKYLFRKEGQNVTLSCEQNLNHDAMYWYRQDPGQGLRLIYYSQIVNDFQKGDIAEGYSVSREKKESFPLTVTSAQKNPTAFYLCASSIIGYEQYFGPGTRLTVT.